This T cell receptor beta chain came from a study of blood T cell repertoires in COVID-19. As for the study in general: Nucleic acid was either cDNA or gDNA, and it came from T cells, B-cell-depleted T cells, or PBMCs.

Sequencing was performed with immunoSEQ multiplex PCR; in TCRdb, only in-frame clones are kept and a portion is missing. Of around 320,000 clones listed, 90% were seen once; the top ten hold 3.9%. The receptor was isolated from a woman in her thirties who had been exposed to COVID-19. Sequenced input: PBMCs or T cells enriched from blood (not recorded which).

DNA of the CDR3: TGTGCCAGTAGTACGGGACAGCACACAGATACGCAGTATTTT. Its translation: CASSTGQHTDTQYF. This chain joins TRBV19 and TRBJ2-3; 7 bases line up with TRBD1. The CDR3 covers 14 residues. After removal of 4 bases from V and 2 bases from J, the junction contained 3 bases not matched to a gene. Germline CDR1 LNHDA, CDR2 SQIVND (reference sequence). Complete variable domain (other parts from reference TRBV19 and TRBJ2-3): DGGITQSPKYLFRKEGQNVTLSCEQNLNHDAMYWYRQDPGQGLRLIYYSQIVNDFQKGDIAEGYSVSREKKESFPLTVTSAQKNPTAFYLCASSTGQHTDTQYFGPGTRLTVL.